The 30 T cell receptor beta chains given below trace back to one sample, sequenced in a study of cytomegalovirus exposure and HLA in healthy donors. PCR involved 60 Vbeta and 13 Jbeta primers. The repertoire was sequenced with immunoSEQ multiplex PCR; TCRdb's copy has only in-frame clones and lacks some. The sample holds 210,000 or so clones, 83% seen once. The sequencing sample was made of PBMCs. The receptors here all came from a girl between 5 and 17 years old in good health and CMV-seronegative.

The chain employs TRBV5-6 and TRBJ2-3, with D perhaps TRBD1 (5 bases). V lost 1 base and J lost 1, with 13 bases in between. Looked up from germline, CDR1 is SGHDT and CDR2 is YYEEEE. The CDR3 has 16 amino acids. In DNA form, the CDR3 reads TGTGCCAGCAGCTTGAAGAAGGGGTGGGGCACAGATACGCAGTATTTT. The encoded protein is CASSLKKGWGTDTQYF. Full variable domain (outside the CDR3, taken from reference TRBV5-6 and TRBJ2-3): DAGVTQSPTHLIKTRGQQVTLRCSPKSGHDTVSWYQQALGQGPQFIFQYYEEEERQRGNFPDRFSGHQFPNYSSELNVNALLLGDSALYLCASSLKKGWGTDTQYFGPGTRLTVL.

The chain recombines TRBV18 with TRBJ1-2; D remains ambiguous. The CDR3 is 13 residues long. V was shortened by 8 bases and J by 3 bases, with 13 bases between the two germline ends. From germline, CDR1 is KGHSH and CDR2 LQKENI. The CDR3 region has the DNA TGTGCCAGCGCTTTCGGTTTGGACTATGGCTACACCTTC. Protein product: CASAFGLDYGYTF.

The rearrangement uses TRBV25-1 and TRBJ2-5, with D possibly being TRBD2 (7 bases). CDR3 length: 15 residues. V was shortened by 0 bases and J by 3 bases, with 11 bases between the two germline ends. Germline V CDR1 and CDR2: MGHDK, SYGVNS. The CDR3: CASSEYGGGEETQYF. Written as DNA, the CDR3 is TGTGCCAGCAGTGAATACGGAGGGGGGGAAGAGACCCAGTACTTC.

In this sample, this clone turned up a few times. The V and J genes are TRBV6-1 and TRBJ1-2, with 11 positions matching TRBD1. Germline CDR1 and CDR2: MNHNS and SASEGT. V shed 3 bases, J shed 3 bases, and the junction held 6 bases outside the gene matches. The CDR3 sequence is 16 residues long. Written as DNA, the CDR3 is TGTGCCAGCAGTGAGGCGGGACAGGGGGATCACTATGGCTACACCTTC. Protein product: CASSEAGQGDHYGYTF.

J is TRBJ1-3 and V is TRBV28, with a tentative D call TRBD1 (6 bases). V was trimmed by 6 bases and J by 0 bases, leaving 12 bases between them. CDR3 length: 15 residues. Per the germline V gene, CDR1 is MDHEN and CDR2 is SYDVKM. CDR3 residues: CASRMTGSSGNTIYF. The CDR3 DNA follows: TGTGCCAGCAGAATGACAGGCTCCTCTGGAAACACCATATATTTT. The full variable domain, its missing parts supplied by reference TRBV28 and TRBJ1-3, is DVKVTQSSRYLVKRTGEKVFLECVQDMDHENMFWYRQDPGLGLRLIYFSYDVKMKEKGDIPEGYSVSREKKERFSLILESASTNQTSMYLCASRMTGSSGNTIYFGEGSWLTVV.

In nucleotides, the CDR3 is TGTGCCAGCAGCCCCGGGACTAGTATAGACGAGCAGTACTTC. Translating it yields CASSPGTSIDEQYF. The chain uses TRBV11-1 and TRBJ2-7, with 8 bases aligning to TRBD2. Losses at the gene ends were 5 bases for V and 5 bases for J; bases not matched to a gene: 8. This CDR3 has 14 amino acids. Germline V gene sequence: CDR1 SGHAT, CDR2 FQDESV (reference sequence).

The chain recombines TRBV29-1 with TRBJ2-1; a possible D gene is TRBD1 (6 bases). The CDR3 is made up of 17 amino acids. Germline assignment: CDR1 SQVTM and CDR2 ANQGSEA. The V and J ends lost 6 bases and 0 bases respectively, with 21 bases between them. CDR3 DNA: TGCAGCGTCGAGGGGGTTAGGGCGGTGAGCTCCTACAATGAGCAGTTCTTC. This translates into CSVEGVRAVSSYNEQFF.

V usage is TRBV28 and J usage is TRBJ2-3, with TRBD2 matching 12 bases. The CDR3 loop spans 16 amino acids. V was clipped by 3 bases and J by 2 bases; unmatched bases: 3. Germline V gene lookup returns CDR1 MDHEN and CDR2 SYDVKM. The CDR3 coding sequence is TGTGCCAGCAGTTTGGGGACTAGCGGGTACACAGATACGCAGTATTTT. It codes for CASSLGTSGYTDTQYF.

This clone was found a few times. The gene calls are TRBV7-2 and TRBJ2-3; the D gene is possibly TRBD2 (6 bases). In germline, CDR1 is SGHTA, CDR2 FQGNSA. V dropped 1 base and J dropped 2 bases, with 19 bases sitting between them. The CDR3 runs 18 residues. The CDR3 nucleotides read TGTGCCAGCAGCTTAGTCGCGGGGCGCTATCACCCCACAGATACGCAGTATTTT. Amino acids: CASSLVAGRYHPTDTQYF.

The CDR3 spells CASSTRISGLGPDTQYF. The CDR3 DNA follows: TGTGCCAGCAGCACCCGGATCAGCGGGCTTGGTCCAGATACGCAGTATTTT. The chain carries TRBV4-2 and TRBJ2-3; a weak D match, TRBD2 (6 bases). V lost 5 bases to trimming and J lost 4 bases, with 22 bases between them. This CDR3 has 17 amino acids. Germline-derived CDR1 and CDR2 are LGHNA and YNFKEQ.

This clone was observed a few times. The V gene is TRBV6-4, the J gene TRBJ2-1; D may be TRBD1 (5 bases). V lost 4 bases to trimming and J lost 8 bases, with 12 bases between them. This CDR3 is built from 13 residues. Germline assignment: CDR1 MRHNA and CDR2 SNTAGT. CDR3 DNA: TGTGCCAGCAGTGGCAGGGTTGAGGATGAGCAGTTCTTC. It yields the protein CASSGRVEDEQFF.

The chain couples TRBV21-1 to TRBJ2-4; the DNA was not compared with TRBD2, the D call given in the table. TRBV21-1 corresponds to a pseudogene. The CDR3 spans 15 residues. CDR3 nucleotide sequence: TGTGCCAGCGTAACGATACCCCGGACTCTAAACATTCAGTACTTC. Amino acids: CASVTIPRTLNIQYF.

The V and J genes are TRBV18 and TRBJ2-2; D might be TRBD1 (6 bases). There are 13 residues in the CDR3. The V end was cut by 6 bases, the J end by 4 bases, with 9 bases between. Germline lookup yields CDR1 KGHSH and CDR2 LQKENI. Here the CDR3 reads CASSPRGTGELFF. As DNA, the CDR3 is TGTGCCAGCTCGCCCAGGGGCACCGGGGAGCTGTTTTTT.

Concerning this clone: Compared with germline, one end of the junction differs, possibly owing to a read error. The chain recombines TRBV7-6 with TRBJ2-1, with a weak D call TRBD2 (5 bases). The CDR3 has 17 residues. Germline CDR1 is SGHVS and CDR2 is FNYEAQ. CDR3 amino acids: CASSLSLGRLRYSEQFF. The CDR3 region has the DNA TGTGCCAGCAGCTTATCTCTCGGGCGACTACGGTACAGTGAGCAGTTCTTC.

This clone has a single count. CDR3 in amino acids: CASSLRTAYSNQPQHF. CDR3 DNA: TGTGCCAGCAGTTTAAGGACAGCCTATAGCAATCAGCCCCAGCATTTT. This chain links TRBV28 with TRBJ1-5; TRBD1 might be the D (6 bases). CDR3 length: 16 amino acids. The germline gives CDR1 MDHEN, CDR2 SYDVKM. The V gene lost 2 bases and the J gene lost 0 bases, with 11 bases spanning the gap.

The chain has TRBV27 and TRBJ2-3; 9 bases agree with TRBD1. Germline V gene lookup returns CDR1 MNHEY and CDR2 SMNVEV (reference sequence). The CDR3 extends over 15 amino acids. The J segment lost 5 bases and the V segment lost 4 bases, leaving 7 bases of the junction unmatched. CDR3 amino acids: CASSWTGAGRDTQYF. The CDR3 DNA sequence: TGTGCCAGCAGTTGGACAGGGGCAGGCCGAGATACGCAGTATTTT.

This chain uses TRBV5-1 with TRBJ1-1; no clear D. Germline V lookup: CDR1 SGHRS, CDR2 YFSETQ. The V end was cut by 1 base, the J end by 5 bases, with 12 bases between. The CDR3 is 14 amino acids. The CDR3 nucleotides read TGCGCCAGCAGCTTGTATAAGGGAGGGACTGAAGCTTTCTTT. This gives the protein CASSLYKGGTEAFF.

CDR3 protein: CATITDIAGERNTQYF. CDR3 coding DNA: TGTGCCACCATAACAGACATAGCGGGAGAGAGGAATACGCAGTATTTT. The rearrangement uses TRBV5-4 and TRBJ2-3; 9 nucleotides align to TRBD2. Germline CDR1 reads SGHNT; CDR2 reads YYREEE (reference sequence). This CDR3 region has 16 residues. Losses at the gene ends were 9 bases for V and 7 bases for J; bases not matched to a gene: 18. Combining the CDR3 with reference TRBV5-4 and TRBJ2-3 gives the whole variable domain ETGVTQSPTHLIKTRGQQVTLRCSSQSGHNTVSWYQQALGQGPQFIFQYYREEENGRGNFPPRFSGLQFPNYSSELNVNALELDDSALYLCATITDIAGERNTQYFGPGTRLTVL.

The rearrangement joins TRBV19 to TRBJ1-1; maybe TRBD1 (5 bases). V was clipped by 3 bases and J by 3 bases, with 17 bases between them. CDR3 length equals 16 residues. CDR1 is LNHDA and CDR2 is SQIVND in the germline V gene (reference sequence). CDR3: CASSMGDMEGYTEAFF. The CDR3 DNA sequence: TGTGCCAGTAGTATGGGAGACATGGAGGGGTACACTGAAGCTTTCTTT. The full variable domain, in which reference TRBV19 and TRBJ1-1 provide the parts outside the CDR3, is DGGITQSPKYLFRKEGQNVTLSCEQNLNHDAMYWYRQDPGQGLRLIYYSQIVNDFQKGDIAEGYSVSREKKESFPLTVTSAQKNPTAFYLCASSMGDMEGYTEAFFGQGTRLTVV.

The rearrangement joins TRBV7-2 to TRBJ2-1; no clear D gene. The CDR3 extends over 12 amino acids. V was clipped by 5 bases and J by 7 bases, with 9 bases between them. Germline CDR1 SGHTA, CDR2 FQGNSA. The CDR3 sequence: CASSRPGNEQFF. In nucleotides, the CDR3 is TGTGCCAGCAGCCGGCCCGGGAATGAGCAGTTCTTC.

The V call is TRBV18, the J call TRBJ2-2; 7 nucleotides align to TRBD1. The CDR3 has 14 amino acids. The germline V gene has CDR1 KGHSH and CDR2 LQKENI. The trim removed 4 bases at V and 6 bases at J, leaving 5 bases unmatched. For the CDR3, the DNA is TGTGCCAGCTCACTGACAGGGCAATCCGGGGAGCTGTTTTTT. Translating gives CASSLTGQSGELFF.

This clone was seen a single time. Written as DNA, the CDR3 is TGTGCCAGCTCACCCCAGTTCTCTGGAAACACCATATATTTT. Amino acids: CASSPQFSGNTIYF. This chain joins TRBV18 and TRBJ1-3; D unclear. The CDR3 runs to 14 residues. The V end was cut by 3 bases, the J end by 0 bases, with 6 bases between. Germline V gene data show CDR1 as KGHSH and CDR2 as LQKENI.

This clone showed up just once. The chain recombines TRBV10-1 with TRBJ2-3; 11 bases agree with TRBD2. Trimming took 8 bases from V and 0 from J; bases not matched to a gene: 13. The CDR3 runs 18 residues. The germline CDR1 and CDR2 sequences are WNHNN and SYGVQD (reference sequence). The chain's CDR3 is CASSGLADSDSSTDTQYF. The CDR3 region has the DNA TGCGCCAGCTCGGGACTAGCGGACTCCGATTCTAGCACAGATACGCAGTATTTT.

This clone was seen once. The chain links TRBV10-1 to TRBJ2-7, with D tentatively TRBD2 (7 bases). V was clipped by 0 bases and J by 5 bases, with 14 bases between them. Germline CDR1 reads WNHNN; CDR2 reads SYGVQD (reference sequence). The CDR3 extends over 15 amino acids. CDR3 nucleotide sequence: TGCGCCAGCAGTGAGTCGAAGGGGGGGTCGCACGAGCAGTACTTC. Translating gives CASSESKGGSHEQYF.

This chain uses TRBV7-8 with TRBJ2-7; D may be TRBD1 (5 bases). Germline values: CDR1 SGHVS, CDR2 FQNEAQ. This CDR3 comprises 13 residues. Trimming took 1 base from V and 3 from J, leaving 7 bases between them. DNA for the CDR3: TGTGCCAGCAGCTTAGGCAGGGTCTACGAGCAGTACTTC. Its translation: CASSLGRVYEQYF.

Concerning this clone: The final CDR3 position lacks the conserved phenylalanine or tryptophan, pointing to a likely read error. This chain uses TRBV6-5 with TRBJ1-1; D is unclear. The CDR3 is 14 residues long. V was trimmed by 5 bases and J by 0 bases, leaving 10 bases between them. Germline values: CDR1 MNHEY, CDR2 SVGAGI. CDR3 residues: CASSPYDMNTEAFL. CDR3 nucleotides: TGTGCCAGCAGTCCTTATGACATGAACACTGAAGCTTTCCTT.

This chain joins TRBV6-4 and TRBJ1-1; D is unresolved. The CDR3 is 13 amino acids. V lost 4 bases to trimming and J lost 3 bases, with 9 bases between them. Looked up from germline, CDR1 is MRHNA and CDR2 is SNTAGT. The CDR3 DNA reads as TGTGCCAGCAGTGTCGTACCGGACACTGAAGCTTTCTTT. Its translation is CASSVVPDTEAFF.

The chain employs TRBV28 and TRBJ2-3; D is possibly TRBD2 (5 bases). Trimming took off 3 bases at V and 1 base at J, with 11 bases between the two ends. The CDR3 totals 15 residues. Germline V lookup: CDR1 MDHEN, CDR2 SYDVKM. The CDR3 spells CASSFEGRGTDTQYF. The CDR3 nucleotides are TGTGCCAGCAGTTTTGAAGGGAGAGGCACAGATACGCAGTATTTT.

The V and J genes are TRBV27 and TRBJ1-2; D might be TRBD1 (6 bases). With 3 bases removed from V and 0 bases from J, the gap between germline ends came to 20 bases. Per the germline V gene, CDR1 is MNHEY and CDR2 is SMNVEV (reference sequence). CDR3 size: 18 residues. The CDR3 DNA is TGTGCCAGCAGTTTCCGGGGTATGGGGACACATTCTAACTATGGCTACACCTTC. Protein sequence: CASSFRGMGTHSNYGYTF.

The genes are TRBV5-1 and TRBJ1-1; D possibly corresponds to TRBD1 (5 bases). Germline values: CDR1 SGHRS, CDR2 YFSETQ. The CDR3 has 15 amino acids. Trimming stripped 3 bases from V and 3 bases from J, with 15 bases between. CDR3 sequence (DNA): TGCGCCAGCAGCTCTGGACACCCTGTTTACACTGAAGCTTTCTTT. Translating it yields CASSSGHPVYTEAFF.